The following is a T cell receptor (beta chain) sequence with its context. This clone was counted between two and nine times. Its antigen specificity is not known. No much larger clonotype is one base removed from it; base qualities were not supplied. The CDR3 regions of human TCRbeta chains were analyzed by immunosequencing. As for how the authors treated the data: TCRs in the repertoires were matched against a reference library of SARS-CoV-2-specific TCRs that had been generated with the MIRA antigen-specificity platform. Breadth was defined as the fraction of unique TCRs that were SARS-CoV-2-associated, and depth was defined as the fraction of total T cells that were SARS-CoV-2-associated. Using the MIRA data, every spike-specific TCR was mapped to the spike region that the TCR reacted to and assigned to either a CD4 or a CD8 class. Log10-transformed breadth and depth values were compared by one-way ANOVA with Sidak's multiple comparisons tests. TCRdb took over this immuneACCESS table, retaining in-frame rearrangements with V and J assigned. Such tables are incomplete; in checked studies, under half of the missing clones stem from an unresolved V gene, and the remainder is unexplained. The DNA gave D and trimming, while V, J and clone size come from that table. This sample has roughly 100,000 clones in its table, and about four fifths of those were observed once. The ten largest clones add up to 13% to 15% of the sample.

The sample comes from a study of T cell responses to AZD1222 COVID-19 vaccine (dated by TCRdb to the early 2020s). The study in broad terms: TCR sequencing was performed for fewer than 250 trial participants, of whom about 200 were given two doses of AZD1222 and roughly 25 were given two doses of MenACWY control vaccine. Trial participants were enrolled into age subgroups of 18-55, 56-69 and 70-plus years, which contained about 160, 30 and 59 TCR-sequenced participants, respectively.

The intended sense of this specimen's time point label: about 28 days (+/-7) after the second vaccine dose. Because spike-specific TCR depth and breadth did not differ between the two schedules, AZD1222 recipients who got a second dose at roughly 4 weeks were pooled with those who got a second dose at roughly 12 weeks. Vaccinee samples were obtained from the UK trials COV001 and COV002, which included a single-blind randomized controlled phase 2/3 trial of AZD1222 (ChAdOx1 nCoV-19) in healthy adults. Trial participant PBMC samples were collected at day 0 and day 28 after the second dose for TCRbeta chain sequencing. The paper's findings and limits, for the study overall: Conclusions about previously exposed vaccinees were limited because only a handful of AZD1222 recipients were SARS-CoV-2 seropositive at baseline. The whole spike protein was spanned by vaccine-associated CD4 TCRs, and dominant responses were seen in regions 160-218 and 743-854. The 56-69-year group was small, and its depth increase did not reach significance, likely because of low power. A significant rise in spike-specific TCR breadth and depth was observed after two AZD1222 doses relative to day 0 and relative to MenACWY recipients. Because no day 14 peak-response samples were available, repertoires were characterized only after the peak T cell response. Nearly half of unique spike-specific TCRs reportedly recognized epitopes outside regions mutated in the B.1.351 and B.1.1.7 variants. Most participants were white British and females outnumbered males, and the authors suggested that clonal diversity may have been underestimated.

Including cysteine and phenylalanine, the CDR3 has 15 amino acids. Of all the DNA, just the CDR3 is kept, 45 bases in frame from base 1. Relative to germline, V is 4 bases shorter and J is 4 bases shorter, with 15 bases between their ends. In the germline V gene (reference sequence), CDR1 corresponds to MNHEY and CDR2 to SMNVEV. The sample here was peripheral blood, taken 28 days after the second AZD1222 dose. Recombination joined TRBV27 with TRBJ2-3, with the D gene not confidently named. This TCR was sampled from an adult who received the AZD1222 COVID-19 vaccine. The DNA is TGTGCCAGCAGTTCCTCAAAGGCACGGTCAGATACGCAGTATTTT. The resulting protein is CASSSSKARSDTQYF.